The 25 T cell receptor beta chains below were found in one sample sequenced in a study of blood T cell repertoires in COVID-19. Sequenced by immunoSEQ multiplex PCR; TCRdb stores in-frame clones only, minus some. This sample carries around 290,000 clones, 80% to 90% of them seen once, and the ten largest clones take about 12%. Sequencing was carried out using peripheral blood. These receptors came from a woman aged 65 to 85 with COVID-19, enrolled during active disease.

The V call is TRBV7-9, the J call TRBJ1-1; 9 nucleotides line up with TRBD1. The germline V gene has CDR1 SEHNR and CDR2 FQNEAQ (reference sequence). The J segment lost 5 bases and the V segment lost 5 bases, leaving 6 bases of the junction unmatched. The CDR3 extends over 14 amino acids. CDR3 nucleotide sequence: TGTGCCAGCAGCCCGGACAGGGGAAGGACTGAAGCTTTCTTT. It yields the protein CASSPDRGRTEAFF.

This chain connects TRBV19 to TRBJ1-1, with D unclear. The CDR3 sequence is 15 residues long. V lost 7 bases and J lost 3, with 18 bases in between. CDR1 is LNHDA and CDR2 is SQIVND in the germline V gene (reference sequence). CDR3 nucleotides: TGTGCCAGTACCACGGACTGGGTTGGGGACACTGAAGCTTTCTTT. It translates to CASTTDWVGDTEAFF.

This chain uses TRBV15 with TRBJ1-1, with a weak D call TRBD1 (5 bases). V gave up 0 bases and J gave up 4 bases, with 12 bases separating them. CDR3 length equals 15 residues. Germline V gene data show CDR1 as LNHNV and CDR2 as YYDKDF (reference sequence). In nucleotides, the CDR3 is TGTGCCACCAGCAGAGACGCTAATCAGGGCACTGAAGCTTTCTTT. Translating gives CATSRDANQGTEAFF.

The V and J genes are TRBV6-2 or TRBV6-3 and TRBJ2-7; 8 bases match TRBD1. Germline-derived CDR1 and CDR2 are MNHEY and SVGEGT. V lost 6 bases, J lost 4 bases, and 14 bases stayed unmatched. The CDR3 sequence is 16 residues long. The CDR3 loop reads CASSPRPRQGRYEQYF. CDR3 nucleotides: TGTGCCAGCAGCCCTCGACCTCGACAGGGGAGGTACGAGCAGTACTTC.

Here the CDR3 reads CASSDQGAAGANVLTF. The CDR3 DNA reads as TGTGCCAGCTCAGATCAGGGGGCAGCGGGGGCCAACGTCCTGACTTTC. The rearrangement links TRBV18 to TRBJ2-6, with TRBD1 identical over 8 bases. Germline loops: CDR1 KGHSH, CDR2 LQKENI. The CDR3 consists of 16 residues. J was trimmed by 4 bases and V by 5 bases; bases with no gene match: 7.

This sequence joins TRBV30 and TRBJ1-4; D gene uncertain. Germline V lookup: CDR1 GTSNPN, CDR2 SVGIG (reference sequence). V shed 0 bases and J shed 0 bases, with 8 bases lying between them. The CDR3 extends over 15 amino acids. The CDR3 bases are TGTGCCTGGAGTGTTTTGGCCTCAACTAATGAAAAACTGTTTTTT. It translates to CAWSVLASTNEKLFF.

The V and J genes are TRBV18 and TRBJ1-2, with 9 bases matching TRBD1. Looked up from germline, CDR1 is KGHSH and CDR2 is LQKENI. After removal of 2 bases from V and 3 bases from J, the junction contained 4 bases not matched to a gene. This CDR3 has 15 residues. Here the CDR3 DNA reads TGTGCCAGCTCACCAGGGACAGGGCGCGACTATGGCTACACCTTC. This gives the protein CASSPGTGRDYGYTF.

The chain carries TRBV5-1 and TRBJ2-3; TRBD2 matches at 7 bases. Germline CDR1 is SGHRS and CDR2 is YFSETQ. The CDR3 is 15 amino acids. V was pared by 5 bases and J by 2 bases, with 8 bases of the junction left unmatched. The CDR3 is CASRVAGPLTDTQYF. The CDR3 region has the DNA TGCGCCAGCAGGGTAGCGGGTCCGCTCACAGATACGCAGTATTTT.

This rearrangement joins TRBV6-5 to TRBJ2-3, with TRBD1 as a possible D gene (5 bases). The germline V and J ends were trimmed by 6 bases and 2 bases, with 6 bases remaining between them. The CDR3 spans 12 residues. Germline CDR1 and CDR2: MNHEY and SVGAGI. In nucleotides, the CDR3 is TGTGCCAGCAGAGGGGCCACAGATACGCAGTATTTT. This encodes CASRGATDTQYF.

This clone has a count of ten or more. This chain uses TRBV27 with TRBJ2-2; D possibly corresponds to TRBD1 (5 bases). Trimming stripped 5 bases from V and 1 base from J, with 11 bases between. The CDR3 sequence is 15 residues long. Looked up from germline, CDR1 is MNHEY and CDR2 is SMNVEV (reference sequence). The CDR3 coding sequence is TGTGCCAGCAGTCTATTTACAGGGAACACCGGGGAGCTGTTTTTT. It specifies CASSLFTGNTGELFF.

The chain has TRBV2 and TRBJ1-5; 7 positions agree with TRBD1. The CDR3 loop spans 15 amino acids. Germline trimming cut 8 bases from V and 4 bases from J; bases unmatched to any gene: 11. Per germline, CDR1 SNHLY and CDR2 FYNNEI. DNA of the CDR3: TGTGCCAGCCTAGGGGGTAGGGGGCTGAATCAGCCCCAGCATTTT. Amino acids: CASLGGRGLNQPQHF.

The rearrangement uses TRBV7-2 and TRBJ1-2; possibly TRBD1 for D (5 bases). The germline V and J ends were trimmed by 2 bases and 4 bases, with 11 bases remaining between them. Per the germline V gene, CDR1 is SGHTA and CDR2 is FQGNSA. This CDR3 comprises 14 residues. CDR3 region: CASSLNSGAYGYTF. CDR3 nucleotides: TGTGCCAGCAGCTTAAACAGTGGGGCCTATGGCTACACCTTC. The variable domain in full, completed from reference TRBV7-2 and TRBJ1-2, reads GAGVSQSPSNKVTEKGKDVELRCDPISGHTALYWYRQSLGQGLEFLIYFQGNSAPDKSGLPSDRFSAERTGGSVSTLTIQRTQQEDSAVYLCASSLNSGAYGYTFGSGTRLTVV.

The J gene is TRBJ1-5, the V gene TRBV19; 10 bases match TRBD1. CDR1 LNHDA and CDR2 SQIVND come from the germline V gene (reference sequence). With 5 bases clipped from V and 0 bases from J, the junction kept 7 bases outside the gene matches. CDR3 length equals 17 residues. CDR3 region: CASSARDRGRSNQPQHF. The CDR3 DNA is TGTGCCAGTAGTGCCCGGGACAGGGGTCGTAGCAATCAGCCCCAGCATTTT.

The chain joins TRBV6-5 to TRBJ2-5; TRBD1 is a possible D gene (6 bases). CDR3 length equals 16 residues. Germline lookup yields CDR1 MNHEY and CDR2 SVGAGI. V lost 2 bases and J lost 2, with 15 bases in between. CDR3 coding DNA: TGTGCCAGCAGTTACAGCCCACAGGGCCGACAAGAGACCCAGTACTTC. It translates to CASSYSPQGRQETQYF.

This chain connects TRBV24-1 to TRBJ2-7; 10 bases line up with TRBD2. The CDR3 has 14 residues. Germline assignment: CDR1 KGHDR and CDR2 SFDVKD. Trimming took 3 bases from V and 9 from J; bases not matched to a gene: 7. The CDR3 region has the DNA TGTGCCACCAGTGATGGAATAGCGGGGGGAGCGCAGTACTTC. It specifies CATSDGIAGGAQYF.

The chain carries TRBV6-6 and TRBJ2-7; 10 bases map to TRBD1. V shed 4 bases and J 3 bases; nucleotides not matched to a gene: 6. The germline gives CDR1 MNHNY, CDR2 SVGAGI (reference sequence). The CDR3 has 15 residues. The CDR3 protein is CASSSRTGGVYEQYF. The CDR3 DNA reads TGTGCCAGCAGTTCTCGGACAGGGGGTGTCTACGAGCAGTACTTC.

This clone occurred a few times. This sequence joins TRBV6-5 and TRBJ1-5; TRBD1 might be the D (5 bases). Germline V CDR1 and CDR2: MNHEY, SVGAGI. V was trimmed by 0 bases and J by 5 bases, leaving 11 bases between them. The CDR3 runs 15 residues. CDR3 in DNA: TGTGCCAGCAGTTACTCGACCAGGGCTGATCAGCCCCAGCATTTT. Encoded protein: CASSYSTRADQPQHF.

This chain joins TRBV19 and TRBJ2-7; no clear D gene. V was trimmed by 2 bases and J by 3 bases, leaving 11 bases between them. This CDR3 spans 14 amino acids. Germline V gene data show CDR1 as LNHDA and CDR2 as SQIVND (reference sequence). As DNA, the CDR3 is TGTGCCAGTAGTATATCGCAACACCTCTACGAGCAGTACTTC. It codes for CASSISQHLYEQYF.

The gene calls are TRBV6-5 and TRBJ1-2, with a weak D call TRBD1 (6 bases). The CDR3 is 15 residues long. Deletions cut 2 bases from V and 3 bases from J, with 13 bases between. The germline gives CDR1 MNHEY, CDR2 SVGAGI. CDR3 loop: CASSYRLQGHYGYTF. The CDR3, as DNA: TGTGCCAGCAGTTACCGTTTGCAGGGGCACTATGGCTACACCTTC.

The chain is built from TRBV24-1 and TRBJ2-2, with 7 bases matching TRBD1. Germline V CDR1 and CDR2: KGHDR, SFDVKD. This CDR3 is built from 13 residues. CDR3 region: CASGTDNTGELFF. The DNA for the CDR3 is TGTGCATCCGGGACAGATAACACCGGGGAGCTGTTTTTT.

The rearrangement uses TRBV5-1 and TRBJ2-6; D remains ambiguous. Trimming cost V 1 base and J 2 bases, with 7 bases left between them. Germline V gives CDR1 SGHRS, CDR2 YFSETQ. The CDR3 consists of 15 residues. The CDR3 protein is CASSLNGPGANVLTF. The CDR3 coding sequence is TGCGCCAGCAGCTTGAATGGCCCTGGGGCCAACGTCCTGACTTTC. The entire variable domain, with the rest obtained from reference TRBV5-1 and TRBJ2-6, is as follows: KAGVTQTPRYLIKTRGQQVTLSCSPISGHRSVSWYQQTPGQGLQFLFEYFSETQRNKGNFPGRFSGRQFSNSRSEMNVSTLELGDSALYLCASSLNGPGANVLTFGAGSRLTVL.

V gene TRBV11-2 combines with J gene TRBJ2-7, with D unclear. Germline CDR1 reads SGHAT; CDR2 reads FQNNGV. This CDR3 comprises 16 residues. V lost 3 bases and J 3 bases, leaving 18 bases between the germline ends. The DNA for the CDR3 is TGTGCCAGCAGCTTTCAAATATCGCGCGCCTACTACGAGCAGTACTTC. It translates to CASSFQISRAYYEQYF.

V usage is TRBV5-6 and J usage is TRBJ2-2; D is perhaps TRBD2 (5 bases). This CDR3 is built from 14 residues. V was trimmed by 2 bases and J by 7 bases, leaving 12 bases between them. CDR1 and CDR2 from the germline V gene are SGHDT and YYEEEE. CDR3 protein: CASSLGTAGGELFF. The CDR3 DNA is TGTGCCAGCAGCTTAGGAACGGCGGGCGGGGAGCTGTTTTTT.

The rearrangement joins TRBV13 to TRBJ2-3; D unresolved. V was shortened by 4 bases and J by 3 bases, with 8 bases between the two germline ends. Per germline, CDR1 PRHDT and CDR2 FYEKMQ (reference sequence). The CDR3 consists of 13 residues. In DNA, the CDR3 is TGTGCCAGCAGCTACTTTCCGACAGATACGCAGTATTTT. Encoded protein: CASSYFPTDTQYF.

This clone is a singleton in its sample. The CDR3 here is CASSQTLWTVQETQYF. CDR3 bases: TGCGCCAGCAGCCAAACGTTATGGACAGTCCAAGAGACCCAGTACTTC. This chain uses TRBV4-3 with TRBJ2-5; tentative D call: TRBD1 (6 bases). Germline CDR1 reads LGHNA; CDR2 reads YSLEER. The CDR3 contains 16 residues. V dropped 2 bases and J dropped 1 base, with 14 bases sitting between them.